The next 27 T cell receptor beta chains were all read from a single sample in a study of T-cell memory formation after mild COVID-19. TCRdb used MiXCR to reprocess the 5' RACE reads, holding one entry per CDR3 protein. The sample shows over 300,000 distinct CDR3 sequences, approximately 22% of them seen only once. The sample was PBMCs or a T cell subset sorted from them (not recorded which). These receptor sequences come from a man aged 18 to 30 who had mild COVID-19 (a few samples of this study predate the infection). Cell type and time point are not known.

J is TRBJ1-2 and V is TRBV2; no reliable D call. The V end was cut by 2 bases, the J end by 8 bases, with 6 bases between. CDR3 length: 11 residues. Germline V gene lookup returns CDR1 SNHLY and CDR2 FYNNEI. In DNA form, the CDR3 reads TGTGCCAGCAGTGAAATGGAGGGCTACACCTTC. Translated: CASSEMEGYTF.

J is TRBJ2-3 and V is TRBV6-2 or TRBV6-3; TRBD2 is a possible D gene (6 bases). Trimming shortened V by 0 bases and J by 6 bases, and 13 bases separated the two germline ends. Germline CDR1 and CDR2: MNHEY and SVGEGT. This CDR3 has 15 amino acids. CDR3 amino acids: CASSYSTGDLDTQYF. As DNA, the CDR3 is TGTGCCAGCAGTTACTCGACGGGGGACTTGGATACGCAGTATTTT.

This clonotype turned up a few times. The chain employs TRBV5-1 and TRBJ2-7; no clear D. The CDR3 has 16 residues. V dropped 0 bases and J dropped 0 bases, with 13 bases sitting between them. The germline CDR1 and CDR2 sequences are SGHRS and YFSETQ. CDR3: CASSLADRPHSYEQYF. The CDR3 DNA follows: TGCGCCAGCAGCTTGGCAGATCGCCCCCACTCCTACGAGCAGTACTTC.

This clonotype was detected only a few times. The rearrangement joins TRBV6-6 to TRBJ2-7; 7 bases agree with TRBD1. CDR1 MNHNY and CDR2 SVGAGI come from the germline V gene (reference sequence). Unmatched junction bases numbered 2, after V lost 6 bases and J lost 0 bases. This CDR3 has 13 amino acids. In DNA form, the CDR3 reads TGTGCCAGCAGGACAGGGAGCTCCTACGAGCAGTACGTC. Translating it yields CASRTGSSYEQYV.

This clonotype has more than one count but fewer than ten. The chain is built from TRBV4-1 and TRBJ2-5; 7 nucleotides match TRBD1. Per the germline V gene, CDR1 is MGHRA and CDR2 is YSYEKL. The CDR3 totals 15 residues. Germline trimming cut 3 bases from V and 5 bases from J; bases unmatched to any gene: 9. The DNA of the CDR3 is TGCGCCAGCAGCCAGTCGACAGGGTCAATGGAGACCCAGTACTTC. Its translation is CASSQSTGSMETQYF.

In this sample, this clonotype turned up a few times. The chain uses TRBV20-1 and TRBJ2-7, with 10 bases aligning to TRBD1. J was trimmed by 7 bases and V by 6 bases; bases with no gene match: 9. The CDR3 runs to 13 residues. Germline assignment: CDR1 DFQATT and CDR2 SNEGSKA (reference sequence). CDR3 nucleotide sequence: TGCAGTGCGACCGGACAGGGGGTCTGGGAGCAGTACTTC. Amino acids: CSATGQGVWEQYF.

The chain has TRBV20-1 and TRBJ1-1; D may be TRBD1 (6 bases). Trimming shortened V by 3 bases and J by 4 bases, and 12 bases separated the two germline ends. The germline CDR1 and CDR2 sequences are DFQATT and SNEGSKA (reference sequence). The CDR3 contains 13 residues. The CDR3 coding sequence is TGCAGTGCTAGTGTTTTGGGGGCCACTGAAGCTTTCTTT. This gives the protein CSASVLGATEAFF.

The V call is TRBV7-2, the J call TRBJ2-2, with 16 bases matching TRBD2. This CDR3 spans 18 amino acids. Germline CDR1 is SGHTA and CDR2 is FQGNSA. The ends lost 5 bases at V and 7 bases at J; junction bases unmatched: 10. CDR3 sequence: CASSPTGTSGGAYGELFF. The CDR3 DNA sequence: TGTGCCAGCAGCCCCACCGGGACTAGCGGGGGGGCCTACGGGGAGCTGTTTTTT.

This clonotype occurred a few times. This chain connects TRBV4-3 to TRBJ1-2; perhaps TRBD1 as D (5 bases). This CDR3 has 14 amino acids. From germline, CDR1 is LGHNA and CDR2 YSLEER. V was shortened by 0 bases and J by 6 bases, with 11 bases between the two germline ends. CDR3 sequence (DNA): TGCGCCAGCAGCCAAGAAGGGGAGAGGCATGGCTACACCTTC. It specifies CASSQEGERHGYTF.

The chain combines TRBV18 with TRBJ1-1; TRBD1 agrees at 7 bases. CDR1 and CDR2 (germline): KGHSH, LQKENI. V shed 3 bases and J 5 bases; nucleotides not matched to a gene: 6. The CDR3 loop spans 14 amino acids. The CDR3 loop reads CASSPTGLETEAFF. CDR3 sequence (DNA): TGTGCCAGCTCACCGACAGGGTTGGAAACTGAAGCTTTCTTT.

J is TRBJ1-5 and V is TRBV10-3; the D gene is possibly TRBD1 (6 bases). CDR3 length: 18 residues. Trimming pared 5 bases from V and 0 bases from J, leaving 20 bases between. From germline, CDR1 is ENHRY and CDR2 SYGVKD. Written as DNA, the CDR3 is TGTGCCATCAGTAATGTTCGGTTCGGGACAAATAGCAATCAGCCCCAGCATTTT. The encoded protein is CAISNVRFGTNSNQPQHF.

The gene calls are TRBV19 and TRBJ2-7; no clear D. The CDR3 totals 12 residues. Germline V gene lookup returns CDR1 LNHDA and CDR2 SQIVND (reference sequence). The germline V and J ends were trimmed by 3 bases and 5 bases, with 8 bases remaining between them. The CDR3 sequence: CASSMGRDEQYF. In DNA form, the CDR3 reads TGTGCCAGTAGTATGGGAAGGGACGAGCAGTACTTC.

This clonotype was observed a handful of times. The genes are TRBV6-1 and TRBJ2-2; 10 bases are shared with TRBD2. CDR3 size: 15 residues. The V and J ends lost 4 bases and 4 bases, in that order; junction bases with no gene match: 3. Germline lookup yields CDR1 MNHNS and CDR2 SASEGT. CDR3 amino acids: CASSGTSGVTGELFF. The CDR3 DNA is TGTGCCAGCAGTGGGACTAGCGGTGTCACCGGGGAGCTGTTTTTT.

V and J are TRBV10-3 and TRBJ2-2, with no clear D. Per the germline V gene, CDR1 is ENHRY and CDR2 is SYGVKD. Trimming took off 11 bases at V and 6 bases at J, with 10 bases between the two ends. The CDR3 loop spans 11 amino acids. CDR3 residues: CAASMAGELFF. CDR3 nucleotides: TGTGCCGCTTCTATGGCCGGGGAGCTGTTTTTT.

The V gene is TRBV24-1, the J gene TRBJ2-5, with D perhaps TRBD2 (6 bases). This CDR3 has 15 amino acids. Trimming removed 4 bases from V and 0 bases from J, with 11 bases in between. Germline CDR1 and CDR2: KGHDR and SFDVKD. The CDR3 DNA reads TGTGCCACCAGTGACAAAGGAGGGAACCAAGAGACCCAGTACTTC. This codes for CATSDKGGNQETQYF.

This clonotype was counted only a few times. DNA of the CDR3: TGTGCCAGCAGTCCTTCTGTTCTTAGGACAGGGCATCTAGCCAAAAACATTCAGTACTTC. Its translation: CASSPSVLRTGHLAKNIQYF. The chain is built from TRBV28 and TRBJ2-4, with 8 bases aligning to TRBD1. The J segment lost 0 bases and the V segment lost 5 bases, leaving 18 bases of the junction unmatched. The germline CDR1 and CDR2 sequences are MDHEN and SYDVKM. The CDR3 runs 20 residues.

The sample holds a few counts of this clonotype. CDR3 amino acids: CASSPLAGETDTQYF. Here the CDR3 DNA reads TGTGCCAGCTCCCCTTTGGCGGGGGAGACAGATACGCAGTATTTT. The chain links TRBV18 to TRBJ2-3, with TRBD2 matching 7 bases. With 6 bases clipped from V and 3 bases from J, the junction kept 9 bases outside the gene matches. The CDR3 has 15 amino acids. Germline loops: CDR1 KGHSH, CDR2 LQKENI.

This clonotype was counted a few times. J is TRBJ2-1 and V is TRBV20-1; 8 positions match TRBD2. From germline, CDR1 is DFQATT and CDR2 SNEGSKA (reference sequence). The CDR3 is 13 amino acids. With V trimmed by 1 base and J by 6 bases, 2 bases remained unmatched. The CDR3 is CSARVAGFNEQFF. The CDR3 DNA is TGCAGTGCTAGAGTAGCGGGGTTCAATGAGCAGTTCTTC.

V usage is TRBV5-6 and J usage is TRBJ2-5, with 8 bases fitting TRBD1. The CDR3 sequence is 17 residues long. V trimming: 4 bases; J trimming: 4 bases; junction bases outside the gene matches: 15. CDR1 and CDR2 from the germline V gene are SGHDT and YYEEEE. The CDR3 DNA sequence: TGTGCCAGCAGCGAGGTCGGGGTGGGGACAGGACTAGAGACCCAGTACTTC. This gives the protein CASSEVGVGTGLETQYF.

The sample holds a few counts of this clonotype. V gene TRBV20-1 combines with J gene TRBJ1-2; no firm D call. The CDR3 covers 12 residues. Per germline, CDR1 DFQATT and CDR2 SNEGSKA (reference sequence). Trimming pared 6 bases from V and 6 bases from J, leaving 14 bases between. CDR3 nucleotides: TGCAGTGCCCTAAGGTCGTGGGATGGCTACACCTTC. Translating gives CSALRSWDGYTF.

The chain employs TRBV7-2 and TRBJ2-7; 7 bases fit TRBD2. The CDR3 has 15 amino acids. The V gene's germline CDR1 is SGHTA and CDR2 FQGNSA. The trim removed 4 bases at V and 2 bases at J, leaving 8 bases unmatched. CDR3 region: CASSSASGAPYEQYF. CDR3 DNA: TGTGCCAGCAGCTCAGCCAGCGGGGCTCCCTACGAGCAGTACTTC.

V usage is TRBV20-1 and J usage is TRBJ1-2; 7 nucleotides agree with TRBD1. The length of the CDR3 is 11 residues. V lost 6 bases and J lost 8; bases outside the gene matches: 6. CDR1 is DFQATT and CDR2 is SNEGSKA in the germline V gene (reference sequence). The CDR3: CSAPDRAGYTF. For the CDR3, the DNA is TGCAGTGCGCCTGACAGGGCCGGCTACACCTTC.

This chain connects TRBV5-1 to TRBJ2-3, with D perhaps given as TRBD1 or TRBD2 (5 bases each). V was shortened by 3 bases and J by 9 bases, with 11 bases between the two germline ends. This CDR3 is 12 amino acids long. Per germline, CDR1 SGHRS and CDR2 YFSETQ. The CDR3 reads CASSYDRDTQYF. In nucleotides, the CDR3 is TGCGCCAGCAGCTACGATCGGGACACGCAGTATTTT.

This clonotype was recorded a few times. The rearrangement joins TRBV7-2 to TRBJ2-3, with TRBD2 identical over 8 bases. With V trimmed by 4 bases and J by 3 bases, 3 bases remained unmatched. Germline V CDR1 and CDR2: SGHTA, FQGNSA. The CDR3 extends over 14 amino acids. The CDR3 DNA is TGTGCCAGCAGCTATAGACTAGCGACAGATACGCAGTATTTT. As protein: CASSYRLATDTQYF.

The genes are TRBV6-5 and TRBJ2-5; 9 nucleotides align to TRBD2. CDR3 size: 16 residues. Germline V CDR1 and CDR2: MNHEY, SVGAGI. J was trimmed by 0 bases and V by 0 bases; bases with no gene match: 2. CDR3 residues: CASSYSGLANQETQYF. Written as DNA, the CDR3 is TGTGCCAGCAGTTACTCAGGACTAGCGAACCAAGAGACCCAGTACTTC.

This clonotype occurred a few times. The chain carries TRBV7-6 and TRBJ1-2; no clear D. This CDR3 spans 14 amino acids. Germline V gives CDR1 SGHVS, CDR2 FNYEAQ. Between the trimmed V and J ends, which lost 4 bases and 4 bases, there was a span of 13 bases. The CDR3 spells CASSYDGRLYGYTF. In DNA, the CDR3 is TGTGCCAGCAGCTACGACGGCAGGCTCTATGGCTACACCTTC.

About this clonotype itself: A read error may be the cause here, since a much bigger clone is one base away. V is TRBV12-3 or TRBV12-4 and J is TRBJ1-6, with TRBD1 matching over 10 bases. CDR3 length: 14 residues. The V segment lost 4 bases and the J segment 7 bases; nucleotides outside the gene matches: 1. This CDR3 reads CASSWTGGNSPLHF. The CDR3 nucleotides are TGTGCCAGCAGTTGGACAGGGGGGAATTCACCCCTCCACTTT.